One and the same sample provided the 20 T cell receptor beta chains below, sequenced in a study of cytomegalovirus exposure and HLA in healthy donors. PCR used 60 Vbeta primers and 13 Jbeta primers. Only in-frame clones appear in the TCRdb table, and some are missing; sequencing was by immunoSEQ multiplex PCR. There are approximately 43,000 clones in the sample, with around 1.8% held by the top ten. What was sequenced was PBMCs. All receptors derive from a woman aged 30 to 39 in good health and CMV-seronegative.

The chain uses TRBV15 and TRBJ1-3; 8 nucleotides align to TRBD1. The CDR3 consists of 15 residues. Germline assignment: CDR1 LNHNV and CDR2 YYDKDF (reference sequence). V lost 1 base to trimming and J lost 2 bases; unmatched junction nucleotides: 1. In DNA form, the CDR3 reads TGTGCCACCAGCAGAGCAGGGGGCCCTGGAAACACCATATATTTT. This encodes CATSRAGGPGNTIYF.

The chain's CDR3 is CAWSVLAEQYF. The CDR3, as DNA: TGTGCCTGGAGTGTACTCGCCGAGCAGTACTTC. V is TRBV30 and J is TRBJ2-7; D uncertain. CDR3 length: 11 amino acids. Germline V lookup: CDR1 GTSNPN, CDR2 SVGIG (reference sequence). V dropped 0 bases and J dropped 6 bases, with 6 bases sitting between them.

The chain couples TRBV19 to TRBJ1-4; D perhaps matches TRBD1 (6 bases). Germline V gene data show CDR1 as LNHDA and CDR2 as SQIVND (reference sequence). V lost 5 bases and J lost 5, with 15 bases in between. The CDR3 is made up of 15 amino acids. As DNA, the CDR3 is TGTGCCAGTAGTCGCTCGGGCAGGGGAAATGAAAAACTGTTTTTT. Encoded protein: CASSRSGRGNEKLFF.

The V and J genes are TRBV28 and TRBJ1-5; 10 bases are shared with TRBD1. The CDR3 is 14 amino acids. With 6 bases clipped from V and 6 bases from J, the junction kept 5 bases outside the gene matches. Germline assignment: CDR1 MDHEN and CDR2 SYDVKM. Written as DNA, the CDR3 is TGTGCCAGCAGCTCCGGGACAGGGGTTCAGCCCCAGCATTTT. It translates to CASSSGTGVQPQHF.

The rearrangement uses TRBV29-1 and TRBJ1-2, with TRBD1 as a possible D gene (5 bases). This CDR3 spans 15 amino acids. CDR1 is SQVTM and CDR2 is ANQGSEA in the germline V gene. The V end lost 1 base, the J end lost 3 bases, and 15 bases lay between the germline ends. The CDR3 reads CSVEGARGNDYGYTF. For the CDR3, the DNA is TGCAGCGTTGAAGGCGCCCGGGGGAATGACTATGGCTACACCTTC.

This chain joins TRBV15 and TRBJ2-3; TRBD2 matches at 11 bases. V trimming: 3 bases; J trimming: 6 bases; junction bases outside the gene matches: 8. The CDR3 has 16 residues. The V gene's germline CDR1 is LNHNV and CDR2 YYDKDF (reference sequence). CDR3 protein: CATSRASGRRGDTQYF. CDR3 sequence (DNA): TGTGCCACCAGCAGGGCTAGCGGGAGGCGTGGGGATACGCAGTATTTT.

V is TRBV5-4 and J is TRBJ2-5; D is perhaps TRBD1 (7 bases). Trimming cost V 5 bases and J 0 bases, with 14 bases left between them. The CDR3 consists of 15 residues. In germline, CDR1 is SGHNT, CDR2 YYREEE (reference sequence). CDR3 sequence: CASSGGGRYQETQYF. The CDR3 bases are TGTGCCAGCAGTGGAGGGGGCCGGTACCAAGAGACCCAGTACTTC.

The chain combines TRBV19 with TRBJ1-3, with D tentatively TRBD1 (5 bases). The CDR3 loop spans 15 amino acids. V shed 4 bases and J shed 0 bases, with 10 bases lying between them. CDR1 LNHDA and CDR2 SQIVND come from the germline V gene (reference sequence). The CDR3 DNA is TGTGCCAGTAGTACAAGACAGCTCTCTGGAAACACCATATATTTT. Translation gives CASSTRQLSGNTIYF.

The genes are TRBV10-3 and TRBJ1-4; 8 nucleotides agree with TRBD1. CDR1 and CDR2 from the germline V gene are ENHRY and SYGVKD. This CDR3 has 15 amino acids. V lost 10 bases and J lost 2; bases outside the gene matches: 9. CDR3 DNA: TGTGCCACACGGATGGGACAGGAGACTAATGAAAAACTGTTTTTT. Translation: CATRMGQETNEKLFF.

J is TRBJ1-1 and V is TRBV7-9; TRBD1 is a possible D gene (6 bases). This CDR3 has 14 residues. The germline gives CDR1 SEHNR, CDR2 FQNEAQ (reference sequence). V was cut by 3 bases and J by 6 bases, with 14 bases left in between. DNA of the CDR3: TGTGCCAGCAGCTTGAAGGGGGTGCTATCTGAAGCTTTCTTT. Translation gives CASSLKGVLSEAFF.

This rearrangement joins TRBV20-1 to TRBJ2-1; D perhaps matches TRBD2 (5 bases). This CDR3 is built from 11 residues. Trimming removed 4 bases at V and 10 bases at J, with 11 bases between. The germline gives CDR1 DFQATT, CDR2 SNEGSKA (reference sequence). This chain's CDR3 is CSATRTSEQFF. CDR3 in DNA: TGCAGTGCTACCAGGACTTCCGAGCAGTTCTTC.

The V and J genes are TRBV18 and TRBJ1-2; D gene ambiguous. The V end lost 0 bases, the J end lost 1 base, and 12 bases lay between the germline ends. The CDR3 totals 16 residues. CDR1 is KGHSH, CDR2 LQKENI, per germline. CDR3 coding DNA: TGTGCCAGCTCACCACCTGATACAGACCTTAACTATGGCTACACCTTC. Translating it yields CASSPPDTDLNYGYTF.

In nucleotides, the CDR3 is TGCAGCGTGCAACTAGCGGGAGATTTGTACGAGCAGTACTTC. Translation gives CSVQLAGDLYEQYF. This rearrangement joins TRBV29-1 to TRBJ2-7, with 11 bases identical to TRBD2. This CDR3 has 14 residues. Per the germline V gene, CDR1 is SQVTM and CDR2 is ANQGSEA. Trimming at V came to 6 bases and at J to 4 bases, leaving 8 bases not matched to a gene.

The chain recombines TRBV5-1 with TRBJ2-5, with D possibly being TRBD1 (6 bases). This CDR3 comprises 15 residues. Germline CDR1 and CDR2: SGHRS and YFSETQ. The V and J ends lost 6 bases and 2 bases respectively, with 17 bases between them. CDR3 in amino acids: CASNKGLGGQETQYF. For the CDR3, the DNA is TGCGCCAGCAACAAGGGTCTAGGGGGACAAGAGACCCAGTACTTC.

The CDR3 is CASSQGVVKNYGYTF. The DNA of the CDR3 is TGCGCCAGCAGCCAAGGCGTTGTGAAGAACTATGGCTACACCTTC. The rearrangement joins TRBV4-3 to TRBJ1-2; D remains ambiguous. V was trimmed by 1 base and J by 2 bases, leaving 11 bases between them. The CDR3 spans 15 residues. CDR1 is LGHNA, CDR2 YSLEER, per germline.

The chain joins TRBV9 to TRBJ2-2, with 9 bases identical to TRBD2. V was pared by 0 bases and J by 4 bases, with 7 bases of the junction left unmatched. Germline loops: CDR1 SGDLS, CDR2 YYNGEE. This CDR3 contains 17 residues. The CDR3 protein is CASSVGGSGRSTGELFF. As DNA, the CDR3 is TGTGCCAGCAGCGTAGGAGGTAGCGGGAGATCCACCGGGGAGCTGTTTTTT.

The chain links TRBV19 to TRBJ2-2, with 11 positions matching TRBD2. The CDR3 consists of 17 residues. Trimming cost V 4 bases and J 4 bases; bases outside gene matches: 8. The germline CDR1 and CDR2 sequences are LNHDA and SQIVND (reference sequence). The CDR3 DNA follows: TGTGCCAGTAGTACCCATAGCGGGAGGGCCTCCACCGGGGAGCTGTTTTTT. As protein: CASSTHSGRASTGELFF.

This chain uses TRBV28 with TRBJ1-1; tentative D call: TRBD1 (6 bases). The V end was cut by 7 bases, the J end by 11 bases, with 14 bases between. Germline values: CDR1 MDHEN, CDR2 SYDVKM. CDR3 length equals 11 residues. The CDR3: CASNRGQKAFF. The CDR3 nucleotides read TGTGCCAGCAATCGTGGACAGAAGGCTTTCTTT.

The V call is TRBV28, the J call TRBJ2-3, with 15 bases identical to TRBD2. V was pared by 2 bases and J by 2 bases, with 11 bases of the junction left unmatched. The germline CDR1 and CDR2 sequences are MDHEN and SYDVKM. This CDR3 is 20 amino acids long. The CDR3 coding sequence is TGTGCCAGCAGTTTACCACCCCCGGGGACTAGCGGGAGGAACACAGATACGCAGTATTTT. As protein: CASSLPPPGTSGRNTDTQYF.

For the CDR3, the DNA is TGTGCCAGTTCCCCCGGCGGGAGGGTCAATGAGCAGTTCTTC. Amino acids: CASSPGGRVNEQFF. The chain is built from TRBV9 and TRBJ2-1, with TRBD2 matching over 9 bases. Unmatched junction bases numbered 9, after V lost 8 bases and J lost 6 bases. This CDR3 contains 14 residues. Looked up from germline, CDR1 is SGDLS and CDR2 is YYNGEE.